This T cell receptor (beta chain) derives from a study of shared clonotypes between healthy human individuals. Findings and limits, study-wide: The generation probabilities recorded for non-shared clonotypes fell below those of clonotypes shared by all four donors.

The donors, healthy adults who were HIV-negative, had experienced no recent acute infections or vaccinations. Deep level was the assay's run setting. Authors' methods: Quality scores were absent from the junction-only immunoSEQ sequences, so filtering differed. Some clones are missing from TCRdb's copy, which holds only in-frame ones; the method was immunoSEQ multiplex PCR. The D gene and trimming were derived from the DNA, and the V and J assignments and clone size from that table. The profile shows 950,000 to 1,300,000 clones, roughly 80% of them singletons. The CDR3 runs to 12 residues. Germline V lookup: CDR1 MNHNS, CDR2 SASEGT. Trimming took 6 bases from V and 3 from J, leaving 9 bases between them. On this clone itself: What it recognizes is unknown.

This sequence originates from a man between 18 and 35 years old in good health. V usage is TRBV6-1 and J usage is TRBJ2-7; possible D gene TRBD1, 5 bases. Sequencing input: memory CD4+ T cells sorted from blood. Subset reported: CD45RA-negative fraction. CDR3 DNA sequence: TGTGCCAGCAGCCTCCAGGGCTACGAGCAGTACTTC. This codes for CASSLQGYEQYF.